Each of the 7 T cell receptor beta chains below was sequenced from the same sample in a study of identical twins. TCRdb reprocessed the 5' RACE reads with MiXCR, giving one entry per CDR3 protein. This table holds around 250,000 distinct CDR3 sequences, over 9.5% found once. The same specimen was also included in a second study, on yellow fever vaccine responses in identical twins.

Specimen: memory (CD45RO+) T cells sorted from blood. Receptor source: a young woman in good health.

This clonotype has ten or more counts. The chain combines TRBV28 with TRBJ2-7; D is possibly TRBD1 (6 bases). V gave up 6 bases and J gave up 4 bases, with 13 bases separating them. This CDR3 is built from 13 residues. Germline CDR1 MDHEN, CDR2 SYDVKM. CDR3 loop: CASRLQGGYEQYF. CDR3 nucleotides: TGTGCCAGCAGGCTACAGGGTGGTTACGAGCAGTACTTC.

This clonotype was recorded many times. The CDR3 region has the DNA TGTGCCAGCAGCTTGCAACCAGTCAATCAGCCCCAGCATTTT. Its protein is CASSLQPVNQPQHF. The J gene is TRBJ1-5, the V gene TRBV5-5; unclear D gene. V lost 1 base, J lost 3 bases, and 8 bases lay in between. Germline values: CDR1 SGHKS, CDR2 YYEKEE (reference sequence). The CDR3 has 14 residues.

The rearrangement joins TRBV20-1 to TRBJ2-1, with 7 bases fitting TRBD2. Germline V gene data show CDR1 as DFQATT and CDR2 as SNEGSKA (reference sequence). The CDR3 has 16 residues. J lost 7 bases, V lost 0 bases, and 12 bases had no gene match. The chain's CDR3 is CSARDPSGRVVNEQFF. Written as DNA, the CDR3 is TGCAGTGCTAGAGACCCTAGCGGACGAGTGGTGAATGAGCAGTTCTTC.

The chain carries TRBV6-5 and TRBJ1-1; D unresolved. V gave up 0 bases and J gave up 0 bases, with 5 bases separating them. The CDR3 sequence is 14 residues long. Germline V CDR1 and CDR2: MNHEY, SVGAGI. In DNA, the CDR3 is TGTGCCAGCAGTTACTCGACCTTGAACACTGAAGCTTTCTTT. Protein: CASSYSTLNTEAFF.

Only a few counts were recorded for this clonotype. The chain links TRBV16 to TRBJ1-5; no reliable D call. The CDR3 consists of 15 residues. V was cut by 2 bases and J by 3 bases, with 11 bases left in between. Germline CDR1 is KGHSY and CDR2 is FQNENV. The CDR3 bases are TGTGCCAGCAGCCAAGAGACGGGCTTCAATCAGCCCCAGCATTTT. Its protein product is CASSQETGFNQPQHF.

In its sample, this clonotype was seen many times. The rearrangement links TRBV27 to TRBJ2-1, with 10 positions matching TRBD1. The CDR3 is made up of 14 amino acids. The ends lost 5 bases at V and 3 bases at J; junction bases unmatched: 1. In germline, CDR1 is MNHEY, CDR2 SMNVEV (reference sequence). CDR3 region: CASSGTGDYNEQFF. CDR3 DNA: TGTGCCAGCAGTGGGACAGGGGACTACAATGAGCAGTTCTTC.

The chain employs TRBV18 and TRBJ2-1, with unresolved D. The CDR3 is made up of 14 amino acids. V lost 3 bases and J lost 0, with 6 bases in between. In germline, CDR1 is KGHSH, CDR2 LQKENI. The CDR3 protein is CASSPQSSYNEQFF. Written as DNA, the CDR3 is TGTGCCAGCTCACCCCAATCCTCCTACAATGAGCAGTTCTTC.